Only a few counts were recorded for the clone carrying this TCR beta chain. Original analysis: Quantification of nucleated cells was approximated via reference gene primer amplification. Assay used: immunoSEQ multiplex PCR; TCRdb lists only in-frame clones, some missing. From that table come the V and J calls and clone size; the DNA was used to work out D and trimming. In the table there are 250,000 to 350,000 clones, more than 70% of which are singletons. These data come from a study of blood T cell repertoires in COVID-19. CDR1 KGHSH and CDR2 LQKENI come from the germline V gene. The V and J ends lost 1 base and 2 bases respectively, with 9 bases between them. CDR3 length: 14 residues.

The TCR originated in a woman aged 25 to 39 who had recovered from COVID-19. The material sequenced was peripheral blood. The chain has TRBV18 and TRBJ2-7; TRBD2 is a possible D gene (6 bases). The CDR3 protein is CASSPRGETYEQYF. CDR3 DNA sequence: TGTGCCAGCTCACCACGGGGGGAGACCTACGAGCAGTACTTC.